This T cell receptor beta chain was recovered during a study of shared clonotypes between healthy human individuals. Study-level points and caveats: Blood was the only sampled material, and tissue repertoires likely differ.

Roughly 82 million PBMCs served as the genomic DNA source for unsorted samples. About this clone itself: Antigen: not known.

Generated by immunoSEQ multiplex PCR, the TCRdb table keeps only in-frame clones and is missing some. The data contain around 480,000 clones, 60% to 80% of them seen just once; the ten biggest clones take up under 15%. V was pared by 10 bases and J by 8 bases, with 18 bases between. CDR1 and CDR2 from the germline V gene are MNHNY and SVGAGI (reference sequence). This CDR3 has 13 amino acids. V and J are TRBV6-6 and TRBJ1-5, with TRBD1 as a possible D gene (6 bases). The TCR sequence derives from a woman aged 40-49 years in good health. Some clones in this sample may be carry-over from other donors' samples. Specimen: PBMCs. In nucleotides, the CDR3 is TGTGCCACCACCACCTCAGGGGATGAGCCCCAGCATTTT. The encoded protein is CATTTSGDEPQHF.